Below, 14 T cell receptor beta chains from the same sample are listed, as sequenced in a study of blood T cell repertoires in COVID-19 (dated by TCRdb to 2018 to 2020). Preparation of the library involved the immunoSEQ multiplex PCR assay. As stored in TCRdb, this immuneACCESS dataset retains in-frame rearrangements with V and J assigned. A fraction of the clones does not appear; measured against another copy, unresolved V genes explain less than half of the discrepancy, and the remainder lacks a known reason. The sample contains 350,000 to 400,000 clones, approximately 90% of them found a single time. About 0.86% of the sample belongs to the ten largest clones. Source material: PBMCs or T cells enriched from blood (not recorded which). These receptors all come from a woman aged 40 to 55 who had been exposed to COVID-19.

V is TRBV11-3 and J is TRBJ2-7; 7 nucleotides align to TRBD1. After removal of 5 bases from V and 3 bases from J, the junction contained 7 bases not matched to a gene. Germline loops: CDR1 SGHNT, CDR2 YENEEA. CDR3 length: 14 amino acids. The CDR3 DNA sequence: TGTGCCAGCAGCGCCGGACAGGTTGTCTACGAGCAGTACTTC. It is translated as CASSAGQVVYEQYF.

About this clone itself: The junction departs from the called germline gene at one end, perhaps through a read error. The V and J genes are TRBV9 and TRBJ2-5; either TRBD1 or TRBD2 may fit D (5 bases each). The CDR3 length is 13 residues. Looked up from germline, CDR1 is SGDLS and CDR2 is YYNGEE. CDR3 sequence: CASTVGERGTQYF. In DNA, the CDR3 is TGTGCCAGCACCGTAGGGGAACGGGGGACCCAGTACTTC.

The rearrangement joins TRBV19 to TRBJ2-1; TRBD2 agrees at 8 bases. The length of the CDR3 is 19 residues. The trim removed 9 bases at V and 0 bases at J, leaving 19 bases unmatched. Germline lookup yields CDR1 LNHDA and CDR2 SQIVND (reference sequence). Here the CDR3 reads CASHGGRQGLYSSYNEQFF. DNA of the CDR3: TGTGCCAGCCATGGCGGGAGGCAGGGCCTCTATAGCTCCTACAATGAGCAGTTCTTC.

The chain combines TRBV7-2 with TRBJ2-2, with D tentatively TRBD1 (7 bases). There are 13 residues in the CDR3. CDR1 and CDR2 (germline): SGHTA, FQGNSA. Trimming stripped 6 bases from V and 6 bases from J, with 11 bases between. In DNA, the CDR3 is TGTGCCAGCAGGGAGGGGGCGGCCGGGGAGCTGTTTTTT. Encoded protein: CASREGAAGELFF.

V gene TRBV5-1 combines with J gene TRBJ2-5; 10 bases line up with TRBD1. The germline V gene encodes CDR1 SGHRS and CDR2 YFSETQ. Trimming cost V 4 bases and J 6 bases; bases outside gene matches: 9. The CDR3 has 15 amino acids. The chain's CDR3 is CASSAGQGRLKTQYF. DNA of the CDR3: TGCGCCAGCAGCGCGGGACAGGGGCGCCTCAAGACCCAGTACTTC.

This clone showed up just a few times. The sample has other DNA sequences that encode this CDR3 too. This chain uses TRBV29-1 with TRBJ1-2; D is perhaps TRBD1 (5 bases). V lost 4 bases and J 1 base, leaving 7 bases between the germline ends. The length of the CDR3 is 12 residues. CDR1 is SQVTM, CDR2 ANQGSEA, per germline. This CDR3 is CSVGQNNYGYTF. The CDR3 region has the DNA TGCAGCGTTGGACAGAATAACTATGGCTACACCTTC.

The chain is built from TRBV2 and TRBJ1-2, with 11 bases identical to TRBD1. CDR3 length: 15 residues. Trimming took 4 bases from V and 6 from J; bases not matched to a gene: 7. Germline CDR1 and CDR2: SNHLY and FYNNEI. CDR3 loop: CASSGPPGQGDGYTF. The CDR3 DNA reads TGTGCCAGCAGTGGTCCTCCGGGACAGGGGGATGGCTACACCTTC.

This chain uses TRBV15 with TRBJ2-7, with a possible D match to TRBD1 (6 bases). The CDR3 runs to 13 residues. Between the trimmed V and J ends, which lost 5 bases and 6 bases, there was a span of 14 bases. Germline V gene lookup returns CDR1 LNHNV and CDR2 YYDKDF (reference sequence). The CDR3 nucleotides read TGTGCCACCAGCGAAGAACAGGGTAGCGAGCAGTACTTC. Encoded protein: CATSEEQGSEQYF.

The chain recombines TRBV7-9 with TRBJ1-2, with 9 bases lining up with TRBD1. This CDR3 spans 16 amino acids. With 5 bases clipped from V and 6 bases from J, the junction kept 13 bases outside the gene matches. Germline values: CDR1 SEHNR, CDR2 FQNEAQ (reference sequence). The CDR3 reads CASSPRTGEYSHGYTF. In DNA, the CDR3 is TGTGCCAGCAGCCCCAGGACAGGGGAGTATTCGCATGGCTACACCTTC.

The chain uses TRBV27 and TRBJ1-1, with 8 bases that match TRBD1. Germline values: CDR1 MNHEY, CDR2 SMNVEV (reference sequence). This CDR3 contains 15 residues. V shed 4 bases and J 1 base; nucleotides not matched to a gene: 5. The CDR3 spells CASSYFGQGNTEAFF. Here the CDR3 DNA reads TGTGCCAGCAGTTACTTCGGACAGGGGAACACTGAAGCTTTCTTT.

The chain recombines TRBV6-9 with TRBJ1-1; D possibly corresponds to TRBD1 (5 bases). Germline V lookup: CDR1 MNHGY, CDR2 SVAAGI. Trimming removed 8 bases from V and 3 bases from J, with 16 bases in between. The CDR3 totals 14 residues. The CDR3 region has the DNA TGTGCCAGCGGCTCCCCTACAGGCTACACTGAAGCTTTCTTT. Translation: CASGSPTGYTEAFF.

V usage is TRBV19 and J usage is TRBJ1-2, with D perhaps TRBD1 (6 bases). CDR1 LNHDA and CDR2 SQIVND come from the germline V gene (reference sequence). This CDR3 contains 14 residues. Deletions cut 4 bases from V and 8 bases from J, with 17 bases between. CDR3 in amino acids: CASSRGGGRDGYTF. CDR3 in DNA: TGTGCCAGTAGTAGGGGAGGGGGAAGGGACGGCTACACCTTC.

The chain employs TRBV11-2 and TRBJ2-1; 12 positions agree with TRBD1. From germline, CDR1 is SGHAT and CDR2 FQNNGV. The length of the CDR3 is 16 residues. V was pared by 2 bases and J by 9 bases, with 8 bases of the junction left unmatched. CDR3 sequence: CASSLLSGTGGGEQFF. The CDR3 DNA sequence: TGTGCCAGCAGCTTACTATCCGGGACAGGGGGCGGTGAGCAGTTCTTC.

The rearrangement joins TRBV11-2 to TRBJ1-1; TRBD1 might be the D (5 bases). Germline CDR1 and CDR2: SGHAT and FQNNGV. V gave up 1 base and J gave up 9 bases, with 12 bases separating them. The CDR3 has 13 residues. The CDR3 spells CASSLVQGSKAFF. The CDR3 DNA reads as TGTGCCAGCAGCTTAGTCCAGGGATCTAAAGCTTTCTTT.